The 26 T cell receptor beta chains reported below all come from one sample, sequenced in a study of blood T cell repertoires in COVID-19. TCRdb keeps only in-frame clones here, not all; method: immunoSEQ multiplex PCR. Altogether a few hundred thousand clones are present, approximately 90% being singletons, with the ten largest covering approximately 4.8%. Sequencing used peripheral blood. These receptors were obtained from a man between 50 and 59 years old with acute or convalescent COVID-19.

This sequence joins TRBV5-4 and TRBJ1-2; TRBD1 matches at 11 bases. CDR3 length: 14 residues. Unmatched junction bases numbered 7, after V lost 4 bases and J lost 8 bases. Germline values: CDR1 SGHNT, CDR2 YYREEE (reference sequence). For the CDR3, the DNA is TGTGCCAGCAGCCCCAAGGGACAGGGGGGCGGCTACACCTTC. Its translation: CASSPKGQGGGYTF.

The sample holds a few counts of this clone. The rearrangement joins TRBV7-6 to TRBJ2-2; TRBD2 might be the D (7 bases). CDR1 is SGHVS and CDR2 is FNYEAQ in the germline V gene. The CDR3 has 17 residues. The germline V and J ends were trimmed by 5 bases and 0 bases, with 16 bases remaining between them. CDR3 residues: CASSPRGGSANTGELFF. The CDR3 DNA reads TGTGCCAGCAGCCCGAGGGGGGGTAGCGCGAACACCGGGGAGCTGTTTTTT.

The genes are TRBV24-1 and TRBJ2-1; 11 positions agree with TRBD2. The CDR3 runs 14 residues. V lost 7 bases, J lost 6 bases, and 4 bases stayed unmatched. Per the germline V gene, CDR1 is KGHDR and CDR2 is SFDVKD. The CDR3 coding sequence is TGTGCCACCAGCCCTAGCGGGGGGTCCAATGAGCAGTTCTTC. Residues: CATSPSGGSNEQFF.

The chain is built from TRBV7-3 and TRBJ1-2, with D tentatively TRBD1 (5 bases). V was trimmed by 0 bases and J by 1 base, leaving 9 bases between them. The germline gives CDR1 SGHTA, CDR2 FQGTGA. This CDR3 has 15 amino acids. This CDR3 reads CASSLTGQYNYGYTF. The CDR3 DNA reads TGTGCCAGCAGCTTAACCGGACAATATAACTATGGCTACACCTTC.

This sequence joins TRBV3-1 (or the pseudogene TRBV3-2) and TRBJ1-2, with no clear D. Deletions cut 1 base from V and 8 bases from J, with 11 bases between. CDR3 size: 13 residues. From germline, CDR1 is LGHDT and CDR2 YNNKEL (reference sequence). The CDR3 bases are TGTGCCAGCAGCCAAGCTCTGGGAGAAGGCTACACCTTC. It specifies CASSQALGEGYTF.

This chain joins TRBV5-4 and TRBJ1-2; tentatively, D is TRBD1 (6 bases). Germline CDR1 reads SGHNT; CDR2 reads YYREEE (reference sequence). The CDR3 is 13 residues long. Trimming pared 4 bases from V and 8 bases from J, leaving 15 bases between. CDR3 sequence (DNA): TGTGCCAGCAGCCTTCCCGGGGGGCTCGGCTACACCTTC. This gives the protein CASSLPGGLGYTF. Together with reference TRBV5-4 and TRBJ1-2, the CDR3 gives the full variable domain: ETGVTQSPTHLIKTRGQQVTLRCSSQSGHNTVSWYQQALGQGPQFIFQYYREEENGRGNFPPRFSGLQFPNYSSELNVNALELDDSALYLCASSLPGGLGYTFGSGTRLTVV.

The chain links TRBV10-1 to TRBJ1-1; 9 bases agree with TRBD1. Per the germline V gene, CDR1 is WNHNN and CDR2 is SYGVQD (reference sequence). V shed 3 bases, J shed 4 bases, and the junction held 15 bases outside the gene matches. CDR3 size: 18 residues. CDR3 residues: CASSDLRTGEVHGTEAFF. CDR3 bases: TGCGCCAGCAGTGACCTGAGGACAGGGGAAGTTCATGGCACTGAAGCTTTCTTT.

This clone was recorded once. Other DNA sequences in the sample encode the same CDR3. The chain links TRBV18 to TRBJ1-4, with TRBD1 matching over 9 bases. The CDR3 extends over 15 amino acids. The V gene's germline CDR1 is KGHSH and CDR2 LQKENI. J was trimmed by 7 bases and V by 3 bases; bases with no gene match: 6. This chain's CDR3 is CASSPPGQGGEKLFF. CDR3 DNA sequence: TGTGCCAGCTCACCTCCGGGACAGGGTGGTGAAAAACTGTTTTTT.

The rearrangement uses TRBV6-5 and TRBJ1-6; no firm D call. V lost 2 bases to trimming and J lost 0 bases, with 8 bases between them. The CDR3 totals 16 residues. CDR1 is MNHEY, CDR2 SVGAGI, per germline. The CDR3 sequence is CASSYEGRSYNSPLHF. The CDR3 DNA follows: TGTGCCAGCAGTTACGAGGGCCGCTCCTATAATTCACCCCTCCACTTT.

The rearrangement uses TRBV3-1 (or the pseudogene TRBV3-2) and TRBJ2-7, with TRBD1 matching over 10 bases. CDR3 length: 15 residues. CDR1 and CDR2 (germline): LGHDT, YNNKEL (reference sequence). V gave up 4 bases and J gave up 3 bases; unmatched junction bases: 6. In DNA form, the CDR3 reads TGTGCCAGCAGCCTGCCGGGACAGGGGTTCTACGAGCAGTACTTC. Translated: CASSLPGQGFYEQYF.

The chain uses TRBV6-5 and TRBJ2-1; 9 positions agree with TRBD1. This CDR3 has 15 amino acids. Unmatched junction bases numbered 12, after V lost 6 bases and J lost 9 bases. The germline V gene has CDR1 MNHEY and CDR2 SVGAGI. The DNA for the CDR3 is TGTGCCAGCAGGCCTCCGGGACAGGGAGCGGGTGAGCAGTTCTTC. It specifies CASRPPGQGAGEQFF.

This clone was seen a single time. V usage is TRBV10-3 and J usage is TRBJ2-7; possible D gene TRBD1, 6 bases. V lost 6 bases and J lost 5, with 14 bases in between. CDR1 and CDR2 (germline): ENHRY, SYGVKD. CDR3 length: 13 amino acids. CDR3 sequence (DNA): TGTGCCATCAGGAAAGCAGGGGTGGACGAGCAGTACTTC. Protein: CAIRKAGVDEQYF.

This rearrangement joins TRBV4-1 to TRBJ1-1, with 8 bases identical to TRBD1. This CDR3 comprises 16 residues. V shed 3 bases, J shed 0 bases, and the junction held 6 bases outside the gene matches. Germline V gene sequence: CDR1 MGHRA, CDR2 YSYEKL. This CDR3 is CASSHPQGEMNTEAFF. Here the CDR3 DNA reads TGCGCCAGCAGCCACCCACAGGGGGAAATGAACACTGAAGCTTTCTTT.

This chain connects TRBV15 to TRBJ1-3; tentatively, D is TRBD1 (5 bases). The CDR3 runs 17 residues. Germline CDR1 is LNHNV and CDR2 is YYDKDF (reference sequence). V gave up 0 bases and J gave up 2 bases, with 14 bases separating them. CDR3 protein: CATSRDSSKTAGNTIYF. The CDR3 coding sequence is TGTGCCACCAGCAGAGATTCTTCGAAGACAGCTGGAAACACCATATATTTT. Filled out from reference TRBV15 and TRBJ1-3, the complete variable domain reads DAMVIQNPRYQVTQFGKPVTLSCSQTLNHNVMYWYQQKSSQAPKLLFHYYDKDFNNEADTPDNFQSRRPNTSFCFLDIRSPGLGDTAMYLCATSRDSSKTAGNTIYFGEGSWLTVV.

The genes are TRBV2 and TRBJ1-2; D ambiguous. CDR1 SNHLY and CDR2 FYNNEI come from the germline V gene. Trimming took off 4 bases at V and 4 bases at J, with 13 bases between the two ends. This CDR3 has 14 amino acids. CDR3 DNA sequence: TGTGCCAGCAGTGGAAAGCAAACCATCTATGGCTACACCTTC. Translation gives CASSGKQTIYGYTF.

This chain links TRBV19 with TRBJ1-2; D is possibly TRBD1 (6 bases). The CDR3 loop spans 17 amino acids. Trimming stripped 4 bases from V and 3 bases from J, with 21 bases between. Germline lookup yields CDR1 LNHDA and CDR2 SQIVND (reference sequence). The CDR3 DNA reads TGTGCCAGTAGTACTTTACGACAGGCACTCCGGGACTATGGCTACACCTTC. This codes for CASSTLRQALRDYGYTF.

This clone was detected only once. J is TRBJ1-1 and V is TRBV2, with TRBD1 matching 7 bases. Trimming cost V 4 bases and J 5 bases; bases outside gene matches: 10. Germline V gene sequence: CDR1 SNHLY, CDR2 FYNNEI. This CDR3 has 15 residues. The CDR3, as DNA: TGTGCCAGCAGTGGACAGGGCGCGGGGCGAACTGAAGCTTTCTTT. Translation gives CASSGQGAGRTEAFF.

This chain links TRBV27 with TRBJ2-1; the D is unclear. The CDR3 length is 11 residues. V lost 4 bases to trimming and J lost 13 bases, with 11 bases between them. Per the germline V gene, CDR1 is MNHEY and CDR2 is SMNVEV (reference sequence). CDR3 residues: CASSSTARQFF. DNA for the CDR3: TGTGCCAGCAGTTCTACAGCCCGTCAGTTCTTC.

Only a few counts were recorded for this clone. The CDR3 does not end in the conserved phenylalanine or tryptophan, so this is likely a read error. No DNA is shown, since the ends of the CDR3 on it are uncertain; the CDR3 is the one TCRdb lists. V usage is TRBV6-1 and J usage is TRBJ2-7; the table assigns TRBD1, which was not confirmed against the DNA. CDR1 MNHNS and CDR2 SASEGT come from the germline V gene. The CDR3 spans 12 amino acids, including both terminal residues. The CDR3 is CASSEAQRDREL.

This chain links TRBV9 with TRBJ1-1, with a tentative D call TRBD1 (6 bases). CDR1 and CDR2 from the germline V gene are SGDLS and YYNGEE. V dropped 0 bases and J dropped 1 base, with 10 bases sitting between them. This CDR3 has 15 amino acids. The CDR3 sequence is CASSVGKGGNTEAFF. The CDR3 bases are TGTGCCAGCAGCGTAGGGAAAGGGGGGAACACTGAAGCTTTCTTT.

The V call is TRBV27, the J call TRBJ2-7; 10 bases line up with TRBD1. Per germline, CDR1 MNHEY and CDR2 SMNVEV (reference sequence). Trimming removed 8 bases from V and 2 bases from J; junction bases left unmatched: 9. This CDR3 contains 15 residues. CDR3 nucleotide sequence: TGTGCCAGCCGTAGTCGGGGGACAGGGGCCTACGAGCAGTACTTC. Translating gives CASRSRGTGAYEQYF.

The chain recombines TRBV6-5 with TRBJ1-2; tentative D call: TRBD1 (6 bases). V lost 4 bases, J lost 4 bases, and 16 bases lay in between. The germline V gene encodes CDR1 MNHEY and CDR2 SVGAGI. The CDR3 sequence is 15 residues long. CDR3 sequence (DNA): TGTGCCAGCAGTTCCCTACGAGGGGGTAGCTATGGCTACACCTTC. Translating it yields CASSSLRGGSYGYTF.

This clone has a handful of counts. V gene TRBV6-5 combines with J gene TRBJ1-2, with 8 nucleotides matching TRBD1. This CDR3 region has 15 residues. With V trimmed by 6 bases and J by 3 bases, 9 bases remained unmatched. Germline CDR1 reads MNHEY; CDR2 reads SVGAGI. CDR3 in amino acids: CASSHRTGFDYGYTF. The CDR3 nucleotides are TGTGCCAGCAGCCATCGGACAGGGTTTGACTATGGCTACACCTTC.

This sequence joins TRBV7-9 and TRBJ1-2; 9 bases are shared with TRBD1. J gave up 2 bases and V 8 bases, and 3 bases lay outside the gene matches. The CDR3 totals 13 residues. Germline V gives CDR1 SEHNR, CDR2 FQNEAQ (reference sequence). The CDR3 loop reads CASQGTGNYGYTF. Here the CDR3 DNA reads TGTGCCAGCCAAGGGACAGGGAACTATGGCTACACCTTC.

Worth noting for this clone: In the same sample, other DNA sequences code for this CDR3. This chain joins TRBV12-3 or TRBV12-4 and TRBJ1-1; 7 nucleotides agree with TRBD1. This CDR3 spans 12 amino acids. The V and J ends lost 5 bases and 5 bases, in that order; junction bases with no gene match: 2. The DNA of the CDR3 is TGTGCCAGCAGTCTCAGGGGGACTGAAGCTTTCTTT. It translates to CASSLRGTEAFF.

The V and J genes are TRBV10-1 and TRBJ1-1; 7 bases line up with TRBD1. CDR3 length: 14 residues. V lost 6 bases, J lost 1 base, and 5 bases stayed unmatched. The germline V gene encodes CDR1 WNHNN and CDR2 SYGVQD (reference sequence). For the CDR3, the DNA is TGCGCCAGCAGAGCCGGACAGGCGAACACTGAAGCTTTCTTT. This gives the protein CASRAGQANTEAFF.